The clone carrying this T cell receptor (beta chain) was seen a few times. These data are taken from a study of blood T cell repertoires in COVID-19. Cohort 3 recovered donors had two negative PCRs, clearance, or symptom resolution. V was shortened by 2 bases and J by 5 bases, with 14 bases between the two germline ends. This CDR3 contains 15 residues. The germline gives CDR1 MNHNS, CDR2 SASEGT. The repertoire was sequenced with immunoSEQ multiplex PCR; TCRdb's copy has only in-frame clones and lacks some. The repertoire holds about 180,000 clones, with around four fifths as singletons. This TCR came from a woman in her fifties or sixties who had recovered from COVID-19. Material for sequencing was PBMCs or T cells enriched from blood (not recorded which). This sequence joins TRBV6-1 and TRBJ2-3; D is ambiguous. In DNA form, the CDR3 reads TGTGCCAGCAGTGAATACGGTCCCGCGAGAGATACGCAGTATTTT. Amino acids: CASSEYGPARDTQYF.